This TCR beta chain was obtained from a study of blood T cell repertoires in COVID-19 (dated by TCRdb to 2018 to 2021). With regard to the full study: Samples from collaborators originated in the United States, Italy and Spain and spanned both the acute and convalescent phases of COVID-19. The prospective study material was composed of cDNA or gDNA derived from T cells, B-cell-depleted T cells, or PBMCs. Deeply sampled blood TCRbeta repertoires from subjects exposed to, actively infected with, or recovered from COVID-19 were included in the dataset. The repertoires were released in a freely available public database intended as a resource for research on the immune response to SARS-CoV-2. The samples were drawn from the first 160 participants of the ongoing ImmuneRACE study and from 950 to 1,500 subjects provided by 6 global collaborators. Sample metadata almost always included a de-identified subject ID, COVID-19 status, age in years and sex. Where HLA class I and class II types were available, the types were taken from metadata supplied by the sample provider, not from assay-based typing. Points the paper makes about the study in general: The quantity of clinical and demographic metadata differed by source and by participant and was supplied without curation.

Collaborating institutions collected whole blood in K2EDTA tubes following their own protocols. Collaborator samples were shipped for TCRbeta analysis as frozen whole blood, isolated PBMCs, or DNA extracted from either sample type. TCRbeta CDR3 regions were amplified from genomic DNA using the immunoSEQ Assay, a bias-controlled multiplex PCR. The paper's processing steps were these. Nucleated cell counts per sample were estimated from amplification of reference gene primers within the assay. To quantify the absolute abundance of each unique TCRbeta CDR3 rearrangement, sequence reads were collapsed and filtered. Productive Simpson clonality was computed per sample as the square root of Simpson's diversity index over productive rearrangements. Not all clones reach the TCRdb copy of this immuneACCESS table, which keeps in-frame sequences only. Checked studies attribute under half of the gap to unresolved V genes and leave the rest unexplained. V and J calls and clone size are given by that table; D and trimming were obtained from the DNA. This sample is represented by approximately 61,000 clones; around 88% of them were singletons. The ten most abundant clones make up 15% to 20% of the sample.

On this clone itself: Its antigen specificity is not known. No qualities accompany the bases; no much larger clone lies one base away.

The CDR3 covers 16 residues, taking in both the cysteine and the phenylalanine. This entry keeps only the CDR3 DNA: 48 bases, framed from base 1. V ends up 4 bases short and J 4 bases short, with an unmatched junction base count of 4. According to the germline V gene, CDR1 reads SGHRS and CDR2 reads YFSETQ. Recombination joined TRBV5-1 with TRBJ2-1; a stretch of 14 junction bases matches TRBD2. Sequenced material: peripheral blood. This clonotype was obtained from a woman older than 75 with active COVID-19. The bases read TGCGCCAGCAGCCCGGGGACTAGCGGGAGTTACAATGAGCAGTTCTTC. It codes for CASSPGTSGSYNEQFF.